Following are 19 T cell receptor beta chains from one sample sequenced in a study of blood T cell repertoires in COVID-19. Measured with immunoSEQ multiplex PCR; TCRdb has only the in-frame clones, and not every one. The data show 400,000 to 500,000 clones, with 70% to 90% seen just once and 1.2% to 1.5% held by the top ten. Source material: PBMCs or T cells enriched from blood (not recorded which). The receptors here all came from a woman younger than 30 who had been exposed to COVID-19.

This clone occurred once. The chain joins TRBV30 to TRBJ1-5; 7 nucleotides match TRBD1. V lost 0 bases, J lost 3 bases, and 11 bases stayed unmatched. This CDR3 has 17 amino acids. Germline CDR1 reads GTSNPN; CDR2 reads SVGIG (reference sequence). CDR3 DNA: TGTGCCTGGAGTGTACGGGCCGGGACAGCTTCCAATCAGCCCCAGCATTTT. Translated: CAWSVRAGTASNQPQHF.

The CDR3 DNA follows: TGTGCCAGCAGCTTAGACAGGGTTGATAATTCACCCCTCCACTTT. Translating it yields CASSLDRVDNSPLHF. This rearrangement joins TRBV11-3 to TRBJ1-6; a weak D match, TRBD1 (5 bases). With 0 bases removed from V and 5 bases from J, the gap between germline ends came to 8 bases. CDR1 SGHNT and CDR2 YENEEA come from the germline V gene. This CDR3 is built from 15 residues.

This chain joins TRBV24-1 and TRBJ2-1; 8 bases are shared with TRBD2. Per the germline V gene, CDR1 is KGHDR and CDR2 is SFDVKD. The CDR3 consists of 18 residues. The V gene end was trimmed by 4 bases and the J gene end by 2 bases; junction bases not matched to a gene: 12. In DNA, the CDR3 is TGTGCCACCAGTGACCCAACGATCACTAGCGGCACCTACAATGAGCAGTTCTTC. Translation: CATSDPTITSGTYNEQFF.

V gene TRBV19 combines with J gene TRBJ2-5; 8 bases are shared with TRBD1. The CDR3 loop spans 14 amino acids. With 3 bases clipped from V and 9 bases from J, the junction kept 9 bases outside the gene matches. Germline V CDR1 and CDR2: LNHDA, SQIVND (reference sequence). The CDR3 sequence: CASSIQGAIEAQYF. CDR3 nucleotide sequence: TGTGCCAGTAGTATCCAGGGGGCTATCGAGGCCCAGTACTTC.

The CDR3: CASSNDRDQPQHF. The CDR3 nucleotides read TGTGCCAGCTCAAACGACAGGGACCAGCCCCAGCATTTT. The genes are TRBV18 and TRBJ1-5, with 7 bases fitting TRBD1. CDR3 length equals 13 residues. The V gene end was trimmed by 5 bases and the J gene end by 7 bases; junction bases not matched to a gene: 5. CDR1 KGHSH and CDR2 LQKENI come from the germline V gene.

This chain connects TRBV7-3 to TRBJ2-1; possible D gene TRBD2, 6 bases. Germline CDR1 is SGHTA and CDR2 is FQGTGA. The CDR3 covers 15 residues. Trimming cost V 1 base and J 2 bases, with 9 bases left between them. This CDR3 reads CASSLKEGPYNEQFF. Here the CDR3 DNA reads TGTGCCAGCAGCTTAAAGGAGGGACCCTACAATGAGCAGTTCTTC. Supplemented by reference TRBV7-3 and TRBJ2-1, the full variable domain reads GAGVSQTPSNKVTEKGKYVELRCDPISGHTALYWYRQSLGQGPEFLIYFQGTGAADDSGLPNDRFFAVRPEGSVSTLKIQRTERGDSAVYLCASSLKEGPYNEQFFGPGTRLTVL.

About this clone itself: One junction end does not reproduce the germline sequence, and a read error may be involved. This chain joins TRBV27 and TRBJ2-1; 9 bases agree with TRBD2. Germline-derived CDR1 and CDR2 are MNHEY and SMNVEV (reference sequence). This CDR3 has 15 residues. The CDR3: CASSLYAGGYTEQFF. In DNA form, the CDR3 reads TGTGCCAGCAGTTTATATGCGGGGGGGTACACTGAGCAGTTCTTC.

The chain uses TRBV11-2 and TRBJ2-1; TRBD2 matches 11 bases. The CDR3 has 16 residues. The junction had 4 bases not matched to a gene; V was cut back by 4 bases and J by 2 bases. The germline V gene encodes CDR1 SGHAT and CDR2 FQNNGV. The CDR3 DNA sequence: TGTGCCAGCAGCTCCTTAGCGGGAGGGCCCTACAATGAGCAGTTCTTC. This gives the protein CASSSLAGGPYNEQFF. The full variable domain, completed using reference TRBV11-2 and TRBJ2-1, is EAGVAQSPRYKIIEKRQSVAFWCNPISGHATLYWYQQILGQGPKLLIQFQNNGVVDDSQLPKDRFSAERLKGVDSTLKIQPAKLEDSAVYLCASSSLAGGPYNEQFFGPGTRLTVL.

The rearrangement links TRBV10-2 to TRBJ1-3, with D possibly TRBD1 on 6 matching bases. Germline CDR1 reads WSHSY; CDR2 reads SAAADI. This CDR3 spans 15 amino acids. The V gene lost 7 bases and the J gene lost 3 bases, with 16 bases spanning the gap. The CDR3 coding sequence is TGCGCCAGCAACCCCCACAGGGACGGTGGAAACACCATATATTTT. Residues: CASNPHRDGGNTIYF.

The chain couples TRBV4-1 to TRBJ2-2, with 8 bases aligning to TRBD2. Germline CDR1 is MGHRA and CDR2 is YSYEKL. CDR3 length: 16 residues. V was pared by 5 bases and J by 6 bases, with 11 bases of the junction left unmatched. CDR3 loop: CASSSPGLVAPGELFF. The CDR3 DNA follows: TGCGCCAGCAGCTCACCGGGACTAGTGGCCCCCGGGGAGCTGTTTTTT.

This clone was seen a handful of times. V is TRBV28 and J is TRBJ2-7, with D perhaps TRBD1 (6 bases). Per the germline V gene, CDR1 is MDHEN and CDR2 is SYDVKM. V lost 2 bases and J 4 bases, leaving 12 bases between the germline ends. This CDR3 is built from 14 residues. The CDR3 coding sequence is TGTGCCAGCAGTTTACCGTCGGACAGTTACGAGCAGTACTTC. Translating it yields CASSLPSDSYEQYF.

V is TRBV7-9 and J is TRBJ2-3, with D hard to call. Germline loops: CDR1 SEHNR, CDR2 FQNEAQ (reference sequence). The CDR3 runs 17 residues. Trimming pared 1 base from V and 1 base from J, leaving 15 bases between. The CDR3 loop reads CASSLEADPTRTDTQYF. In DNA, the CDR3 is TGTGCCAGCAGCTTAGAGGCGGATCCCACCCGCACAGATACGCAGTATTTT.

The rearrangement uses TRBV19 and TRBJ2-3; D may be TRBD1 (6 bases). There are 17 residues in the CDR3. Per germline, CDR1 LNHDA and CDR2 SQIVND (reference sequence). V lost 4 bases to trimming and J lost 3 bases, with 20 bases between them. The CDR3 nucleotides are TGTGCCAGTAGTACGAGGCCCACCGGGACAAGAACAGATACGCAGTATTTT. This translates into CASSTRPTGTRTDTQYF.

V gene TRBV28 combines with J gene TRBJ2-7; unclear D gene. The CDR3 extends over 14 amino acids. CDR1 MDHEN and CDR2 SYDVKM come from the germline V gene. The V gene lost 7 bases and the J gene lost 2 bases, with 15 bases spanning the gap. For the CDR3, the DNA is TGTGCCAGCAATGGTGGCCTTTCCCCCTACGAGCAGTACTTC. This translates into CASNGGLSPYEQYF.

This chain's CDR3 is CASSPQGQTGNTIYF. The CDR3 coding sequence is TGTGCCAGCTCACCGCAGGGACAAACTGGAAACACCATATATTTT. The chain links TRBV18 to TRBJ1-3, with D perhaps TRBD1 (6 bases). The ends were cut back, 3 bases at V and 2 bases at J, with 11 bases in the middle. From germline, CDR1 is KGHSH and CDR2 LQKENI. The CDR3 runs 15 residues.

V is TRBV5-1 and J is TRBJ1-2; the match to TRBD1 covers 8 bases. Germline trimming cut 3 bases from V and 0 bases from J; bases unmatched to any gene: 4. Per germline, CDR1 SGHRS and CDR2 YFSETQ. The CDR3 length is 15 residues. DNA of the CDR3: TGCGCCAGCAGCTCAAGGACAGGGACTAACTATGGCTACACCTTC. Protein: CASSSRTGTNYGYTF.

The V gene is TRBV2, the J gene TRBJ1-4; a weak D match, TRBD1 (6 bases). V lost 6 bases, J lost 0 bases, and 11 bases lay in between. The CDR3 length is 15 residues. Germline lookup yields CDR1 SNHLY and CDR2 FYNNEI. The CDR3 loop reads CASRDSRSTNEKLFF. In nucleotides, the CDR3 is TGTGCCAGCAGGGACAGCAGATCAACTAATGAAAAACTGTTTTTT. The full variable domain, rest sourced from reference TRBV2 and TRBJ1-4, is EPEVTQTPSHQVTQMGQEVILRCVPISNHLYFYWYRQILGQKVEFLVSFYNNEISEKSEIFDDQFSVERPDGSNFTLKIRSTKLEDSAMYFCASRDSRSTNEKLFFGSGTQLSVL.

V is TRBV7-2 and J is TRBJ2-1; the D is unclear. Germline assignment: CDR1 SGHTA and CDR2 FQGNSA. The CDR3 extends over 15 amino acids. V shed 1 base and J shed 8 bases, with 15 bases lying between them. For the CDR3, the DNA is TGTGCCAGCAGCTTAGTGGTTGGGTTCGAGGATGAGCAGTTCTTC. Its translation: CASSLVVGFEDEQFF. The whole variable domain, filled in from reference TRBV7-2 and TRBJ2-1, reads GAGVSQSPSNKVTEKGKDVELRCDPISGHTALYWYRQSLGQGLEFLIYFQGNSAPDKSGLPSDRFSAERTGGSVSTLTIQRTQQEDSAVYLCASSLVVGFEDEQFFGPGTRLTVL.

This CDR3 is CASSDSPGSFTDTQYF. CDR3 DNA: TGTGCCAGCAGTGACTCCCCAGGGTCCTTCACAGATACGCAGTATTTT. This chain links TRBV6-4 with TRBJ2-3, with TRBD1 as a possible D gene (5 bases). CDR1 is MRHNA and CDR2 is SNTAGT in the germline V gene. V was cut by 0 bases and J by 2 bases, with 12 bases left in between. The CDR3 length is 16 residues.